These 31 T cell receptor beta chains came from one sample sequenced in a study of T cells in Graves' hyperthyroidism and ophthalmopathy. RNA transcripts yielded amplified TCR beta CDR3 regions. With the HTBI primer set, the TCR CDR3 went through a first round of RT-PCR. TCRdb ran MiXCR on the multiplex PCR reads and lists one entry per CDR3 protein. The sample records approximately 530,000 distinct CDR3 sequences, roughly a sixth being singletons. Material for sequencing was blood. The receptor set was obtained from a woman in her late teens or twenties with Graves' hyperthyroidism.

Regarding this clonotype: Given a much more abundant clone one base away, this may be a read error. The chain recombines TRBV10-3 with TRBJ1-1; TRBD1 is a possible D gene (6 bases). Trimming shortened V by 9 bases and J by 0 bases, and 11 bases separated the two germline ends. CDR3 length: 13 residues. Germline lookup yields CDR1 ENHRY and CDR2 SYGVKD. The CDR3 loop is CAMRGGMNTEAFF. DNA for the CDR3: TGTGCCATGAGAGGGGGTATGAACACTGAAGCTTTCTTT.

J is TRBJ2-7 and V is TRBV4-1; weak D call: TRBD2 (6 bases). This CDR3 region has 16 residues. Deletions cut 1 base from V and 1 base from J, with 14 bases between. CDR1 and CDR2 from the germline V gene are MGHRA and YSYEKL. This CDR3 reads CASSQGPLGGSYEQYF. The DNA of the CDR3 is TGCGCCAGCAGCCAAGGCCCTCTTGGGGGGTCCTACGAGCAGTACTTC.

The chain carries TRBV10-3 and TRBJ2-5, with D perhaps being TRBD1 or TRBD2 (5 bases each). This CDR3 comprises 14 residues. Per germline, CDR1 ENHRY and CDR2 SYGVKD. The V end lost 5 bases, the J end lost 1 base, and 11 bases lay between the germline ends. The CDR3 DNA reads TGTGCCATCAGTCAGGGACGGACCCAAGAGACCCAGTACTTC. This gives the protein CAISQGRTQETQYF.

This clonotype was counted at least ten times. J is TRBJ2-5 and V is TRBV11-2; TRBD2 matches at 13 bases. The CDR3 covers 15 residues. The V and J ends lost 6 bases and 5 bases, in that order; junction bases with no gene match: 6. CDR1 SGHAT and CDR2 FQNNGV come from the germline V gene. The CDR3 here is CASRPTSGRQETQYF. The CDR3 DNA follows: TGTGCCAGCAGGCCGACTAGCGGGAGGCAGGAGACCCAGTACTTC.

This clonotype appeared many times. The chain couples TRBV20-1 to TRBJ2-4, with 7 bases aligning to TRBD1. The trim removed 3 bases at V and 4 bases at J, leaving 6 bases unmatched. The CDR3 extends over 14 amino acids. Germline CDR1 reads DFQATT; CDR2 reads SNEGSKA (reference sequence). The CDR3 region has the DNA TGCAGTGCTAGTATGATACAGGGGAAAAACATTCAGTACTTC. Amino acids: CSASMIQGKNIQYF.

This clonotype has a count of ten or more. CDR3 sequence (DNA): TGCGCCAGCAGCTTGGTTGTGACGAACACAGATACGCAGTATTTT. Encoded protein: CASSLVVTNTDTQYF. The chain carries TRBV5-1 and TRBJ2-3; no reliable D call. Per germline, CDR1 SGHRS and CDR2 YFSETQ. The CDR3 is 15 residues long. Deletions cut 0 bases from V and 2 bases from J, with 10 bases between.

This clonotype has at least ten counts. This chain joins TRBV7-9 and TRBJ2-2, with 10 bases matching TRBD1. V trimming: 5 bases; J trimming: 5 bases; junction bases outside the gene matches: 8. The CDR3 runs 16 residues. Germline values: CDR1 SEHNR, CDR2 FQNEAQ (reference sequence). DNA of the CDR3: TGTGCCAGCAGCGATCCGGGACAGGGGTCGACCGGGGAGCTGTTTTTT. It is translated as CASSDPGQGSTGELFF.

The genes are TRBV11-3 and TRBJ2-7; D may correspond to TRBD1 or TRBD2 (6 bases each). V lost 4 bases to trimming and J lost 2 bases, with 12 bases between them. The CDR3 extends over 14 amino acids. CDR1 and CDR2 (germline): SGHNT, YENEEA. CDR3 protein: CASSSGGGTYEQYF. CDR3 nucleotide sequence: TGTGCCAGCAGCTCCGGGGGCGGTACCTACGAGCAGTACTTC.

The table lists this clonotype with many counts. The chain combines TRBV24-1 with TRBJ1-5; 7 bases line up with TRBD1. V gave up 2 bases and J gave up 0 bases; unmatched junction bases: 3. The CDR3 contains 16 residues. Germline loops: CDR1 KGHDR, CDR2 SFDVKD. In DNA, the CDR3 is TGTGCCACCAGTGATTCTCGGACAGGTAGCAATCAGCCCCAGCATTTT. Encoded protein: CATSDSRTGSNQPQHF.

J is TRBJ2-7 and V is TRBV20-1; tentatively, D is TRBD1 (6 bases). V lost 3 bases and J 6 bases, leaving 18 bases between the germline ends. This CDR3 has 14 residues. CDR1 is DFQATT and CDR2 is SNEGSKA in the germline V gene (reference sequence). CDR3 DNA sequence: TGCAGTGCTAGCAGGACAGCCACCCAAGGCGAGCAGTACTTC. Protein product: CSASRTATQGEQYF.

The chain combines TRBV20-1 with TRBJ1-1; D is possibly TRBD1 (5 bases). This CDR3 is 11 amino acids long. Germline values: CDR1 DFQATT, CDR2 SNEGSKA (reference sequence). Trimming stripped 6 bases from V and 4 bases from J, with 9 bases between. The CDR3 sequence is CSAAGGTEAFF. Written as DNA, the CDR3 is TGCAGTGCCGCGGGGGGCACTGAAGCTTTCTTT.

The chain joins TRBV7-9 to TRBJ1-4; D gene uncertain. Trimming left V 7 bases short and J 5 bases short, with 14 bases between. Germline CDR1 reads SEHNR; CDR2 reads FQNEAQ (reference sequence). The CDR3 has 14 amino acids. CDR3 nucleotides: TGTGCCAGCAACCCGTCAGAGAAAAATGAAAAACTGTTTTTT. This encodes CASNPSEKNEKLFF.

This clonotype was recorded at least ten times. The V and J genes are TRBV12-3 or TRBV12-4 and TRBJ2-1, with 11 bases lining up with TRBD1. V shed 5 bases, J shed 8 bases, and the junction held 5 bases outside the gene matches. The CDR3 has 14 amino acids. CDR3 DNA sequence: TGTGCCAGCAGTGGGTGGACAGGGGGCGATGAGCAGTTCTTC. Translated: CASSGWTGGDEQFF.

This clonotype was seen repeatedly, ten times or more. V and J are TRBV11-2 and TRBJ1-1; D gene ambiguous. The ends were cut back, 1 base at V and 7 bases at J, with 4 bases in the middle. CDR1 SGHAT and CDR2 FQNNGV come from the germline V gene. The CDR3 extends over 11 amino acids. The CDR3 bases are TGTGCCAGCAGCTTAGTCATTGAAGCTTTCTTT. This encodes CASSLVIEAFF.

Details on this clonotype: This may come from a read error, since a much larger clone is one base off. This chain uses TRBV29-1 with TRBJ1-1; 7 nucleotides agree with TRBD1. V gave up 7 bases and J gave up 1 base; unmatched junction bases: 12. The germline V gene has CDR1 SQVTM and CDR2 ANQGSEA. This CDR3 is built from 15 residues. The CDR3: CSAAVDRQGNTEAFF. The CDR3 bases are TGCAGCGCTGCGGTGGACAGGCAAGGGAACACTGAAGCTTTCTTT.

The CDR3 loop is CASTPGRGVEKLFF. In nucleotides, the CDR3 is TGTGCCAGCACCCCCGGCAGGGGAGTTGAAAAACTGTTTTTT. The J gene is TRBJ1-4, the V gene TRBV12-3 or TRBV12-4; D is possibly TRBD1 (6 bases). The CDR3 is 14 residues long. Trimming stripped 7 bases from V and 7 bases from J, with 16 bases between.

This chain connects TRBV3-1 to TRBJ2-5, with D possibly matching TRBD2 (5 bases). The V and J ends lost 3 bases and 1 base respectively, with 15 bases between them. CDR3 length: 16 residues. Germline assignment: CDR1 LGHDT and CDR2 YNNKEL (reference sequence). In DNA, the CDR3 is TGTGCCAGCAGCCACGGGATTGGGCACAGCCAAGAGACCCAGTACTTC. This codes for CASSHGIGHSQETQYF.

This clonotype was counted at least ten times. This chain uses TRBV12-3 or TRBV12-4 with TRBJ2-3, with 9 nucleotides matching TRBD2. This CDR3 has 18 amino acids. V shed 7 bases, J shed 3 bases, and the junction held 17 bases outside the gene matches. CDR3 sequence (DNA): TGTGCCAGCACTGGCGGGACTAGCCGCGTACTAGCTACAGATACGCAGTATTTT. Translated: CASTGGTSRVLATDTQYF.

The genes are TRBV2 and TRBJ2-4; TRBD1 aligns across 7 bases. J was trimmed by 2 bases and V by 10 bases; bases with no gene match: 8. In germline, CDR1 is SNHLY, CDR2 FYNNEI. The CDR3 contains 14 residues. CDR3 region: CANRQGGSKNIQYF. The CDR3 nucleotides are TGTGCCAACCGACAGGGCGGGTCCAAAAACATTCAGTACTTC.

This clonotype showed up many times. The CDR3 sequence is CASSLEGTYGYTF. CDR3 DNA: TGCGCCAGCAGCTTGGAAGGGACATATGGCTACACCTTC. This sequence joins TRBV5-1 and TRBJ1-2; D is possibly TRBD1 (6 bases). Germline V gene lookup returns CDR1 SGHRS and CDR2 YFSETQ. The CDR3 spans 13 residues. V was pared by 0 bases and J by 5 bases, with 8 bases between.

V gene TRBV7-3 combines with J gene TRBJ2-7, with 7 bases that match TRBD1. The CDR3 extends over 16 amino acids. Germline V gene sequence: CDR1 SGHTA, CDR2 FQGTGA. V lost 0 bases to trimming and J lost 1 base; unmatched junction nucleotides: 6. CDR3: CASSLTRDRASYEQYF. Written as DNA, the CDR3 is TGTGCCAGCAGCTTAACCCGGGACAGAGCATCCTACGAGCAGTACTTC.

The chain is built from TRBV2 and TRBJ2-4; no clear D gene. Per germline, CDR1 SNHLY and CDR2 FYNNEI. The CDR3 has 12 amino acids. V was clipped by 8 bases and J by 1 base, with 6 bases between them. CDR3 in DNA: TGTGCCAGCCGTCCGGCCAAAAACATTCAGTACTTC. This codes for CASRPAKNIQYF. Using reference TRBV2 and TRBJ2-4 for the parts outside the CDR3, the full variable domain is EPEVTQTPSHQVTQMGQEVILRCVPISNHLYFYWYRQILGQKVEFLVSFYNNEISEKSEIFDDQFSVERPDGSNFTLKIRSTKLEDSAMYFCASRPAKNIQYFGAGTRLSVL.

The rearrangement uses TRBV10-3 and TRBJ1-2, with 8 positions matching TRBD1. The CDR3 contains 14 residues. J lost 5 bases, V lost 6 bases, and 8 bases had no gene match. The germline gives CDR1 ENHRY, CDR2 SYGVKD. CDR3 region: CAISIDRGGYGYTF. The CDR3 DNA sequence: TGTGCCATCAGCATCGACAGGGGAGGTTATGGCTACACCTTC.

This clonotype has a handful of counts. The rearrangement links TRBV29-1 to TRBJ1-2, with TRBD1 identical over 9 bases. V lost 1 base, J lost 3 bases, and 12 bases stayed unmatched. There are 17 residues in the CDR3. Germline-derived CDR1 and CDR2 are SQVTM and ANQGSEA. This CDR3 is CSVEGYGQGRLDYGYTF. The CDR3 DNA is TGCAGCGTTGAAGGATACGGACAGGGGAGGTTGGACTATGGCTACACCTTC.

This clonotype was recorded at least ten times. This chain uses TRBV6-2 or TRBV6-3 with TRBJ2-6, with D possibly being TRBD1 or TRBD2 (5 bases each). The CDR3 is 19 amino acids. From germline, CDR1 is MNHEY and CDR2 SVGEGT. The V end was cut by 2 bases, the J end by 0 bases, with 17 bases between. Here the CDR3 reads CASSYLGPGPASGANVLTF. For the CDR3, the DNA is TGTGCCAGCAGTTACCTTGGTCCGGGACCGGCCTCTGGGGCCAACGTCCTGACTTTC.

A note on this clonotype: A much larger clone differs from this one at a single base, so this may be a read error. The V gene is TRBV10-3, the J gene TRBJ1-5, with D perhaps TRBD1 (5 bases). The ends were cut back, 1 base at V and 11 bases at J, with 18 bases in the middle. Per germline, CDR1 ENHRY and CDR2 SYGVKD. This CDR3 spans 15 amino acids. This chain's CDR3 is CAISEYEDSGQTQHF. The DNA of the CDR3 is TGTGCCATCAGTGAGTATGAGGATTCGGGGCAGACCCAGCATTTT.

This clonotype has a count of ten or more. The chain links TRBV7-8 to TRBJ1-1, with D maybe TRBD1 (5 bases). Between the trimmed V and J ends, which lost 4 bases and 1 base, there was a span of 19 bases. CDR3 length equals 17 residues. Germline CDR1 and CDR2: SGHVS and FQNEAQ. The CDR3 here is CASSYFTGVNSNTEAFF. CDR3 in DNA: TGTGCCAGCAGCTATTTTACAGGTGTAAATTCGAACACTGAAGCTTTCTTT. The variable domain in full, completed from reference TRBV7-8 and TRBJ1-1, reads GAGVSQSPRYKVAKRGQDVALRCDPISGHVSLFWYQQALGQGPEFLTYFQNEAQLDKSGLPSDRFFAERPEGSVSTLKIQRTQQEDSAVYLCASSYFTGVNSNTEAFFGQGTRLTVV.

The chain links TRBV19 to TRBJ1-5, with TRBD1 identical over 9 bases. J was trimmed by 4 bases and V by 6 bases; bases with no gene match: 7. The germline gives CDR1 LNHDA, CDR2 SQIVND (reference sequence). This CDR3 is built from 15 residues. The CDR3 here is CASSRNRGQNQPQHF. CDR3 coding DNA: TGTGCCAGTAGCCGCAACAGGGGGCAGAATCAGCCCCAGCATTTT.

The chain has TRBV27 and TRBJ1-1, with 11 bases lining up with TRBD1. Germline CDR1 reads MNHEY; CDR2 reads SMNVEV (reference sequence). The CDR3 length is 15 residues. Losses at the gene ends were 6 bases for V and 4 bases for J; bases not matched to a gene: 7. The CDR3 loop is CASRRTGGVGTEAFF. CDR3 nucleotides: TGTGCCAGCAGACGGACAGGGGGCGTCGGCACTGAAGCTTTCTTT.

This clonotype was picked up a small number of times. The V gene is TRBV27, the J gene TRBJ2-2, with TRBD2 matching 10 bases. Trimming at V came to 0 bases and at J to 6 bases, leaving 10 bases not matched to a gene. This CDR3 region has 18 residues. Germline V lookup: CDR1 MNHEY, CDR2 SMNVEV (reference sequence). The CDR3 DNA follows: TGTGCCAGCAGTTTATCTCCCCTAGCGGGAGCTGGCGCCGGGGAGCTGTTTTTT. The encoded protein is CASSLSPLAGAGAGELFF.

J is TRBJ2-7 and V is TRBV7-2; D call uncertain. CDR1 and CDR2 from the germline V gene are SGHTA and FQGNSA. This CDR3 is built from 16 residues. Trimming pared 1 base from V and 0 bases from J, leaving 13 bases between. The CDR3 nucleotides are TGTGCCAGCAGCTTAGTTTCCGGGCAGGTCTCCTACGAGCAGTACTTC. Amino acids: CASSLVSGQVSYEQYF.